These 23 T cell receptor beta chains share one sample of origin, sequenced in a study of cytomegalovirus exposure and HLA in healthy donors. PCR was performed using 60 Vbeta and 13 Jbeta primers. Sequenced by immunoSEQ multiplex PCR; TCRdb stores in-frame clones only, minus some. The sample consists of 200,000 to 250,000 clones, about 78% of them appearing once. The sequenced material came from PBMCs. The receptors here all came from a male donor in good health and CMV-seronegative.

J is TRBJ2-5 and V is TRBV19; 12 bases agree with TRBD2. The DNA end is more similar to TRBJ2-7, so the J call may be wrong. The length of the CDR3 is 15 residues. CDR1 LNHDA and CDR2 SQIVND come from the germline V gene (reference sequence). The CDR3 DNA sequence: TGTGCCAGCCGCGTAAGACTAGCGGGAGTCCACGAGCAGTACTTC. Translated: CASRVRLAGVHEQYF.

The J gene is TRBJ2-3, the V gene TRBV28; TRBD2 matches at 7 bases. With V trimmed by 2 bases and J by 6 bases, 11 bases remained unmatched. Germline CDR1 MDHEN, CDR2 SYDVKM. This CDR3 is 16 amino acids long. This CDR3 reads CASSLAGLAENDTQYF. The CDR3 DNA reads TGTGCCAGCAGTTTAGCGGGCCTAGCGGAGAACGATACGCAGTATTTT. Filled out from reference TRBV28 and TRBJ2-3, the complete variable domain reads DVKVTQSSRYLVKRTGEKVFLECVQDMDHENMFWYRQDPGLGLRLIYFSYDVKMKEKGDIPEGYSVSREKKERFSLILESASTNQTSMYLCASSLAGLAENDTQYFGPGTRLTVL.

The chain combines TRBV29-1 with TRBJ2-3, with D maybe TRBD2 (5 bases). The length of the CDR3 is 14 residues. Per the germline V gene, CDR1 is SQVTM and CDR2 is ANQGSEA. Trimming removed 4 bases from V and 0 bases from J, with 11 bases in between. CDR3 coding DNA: TGCAGCGTTGTGGACTTACATAGCACAGATACGCAGTATTTT. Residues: CSVVDLHSTDTQYF.

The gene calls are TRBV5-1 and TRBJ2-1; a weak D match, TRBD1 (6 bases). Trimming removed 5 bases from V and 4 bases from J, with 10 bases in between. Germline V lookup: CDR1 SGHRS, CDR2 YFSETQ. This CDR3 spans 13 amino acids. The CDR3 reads CASRTTGYNEQFF. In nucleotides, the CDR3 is TGCGCCAGCAGGACGACAGGATACAATGAGCAGTTCTTC.

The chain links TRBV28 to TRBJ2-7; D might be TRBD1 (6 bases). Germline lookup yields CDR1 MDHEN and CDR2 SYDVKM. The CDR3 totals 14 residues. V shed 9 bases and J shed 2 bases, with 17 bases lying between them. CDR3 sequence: CASRGMGLTYEQYF. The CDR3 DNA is TGTGCCAGTAGGGGGATGGGTCTCACCTACGAGCAGTACTTC.

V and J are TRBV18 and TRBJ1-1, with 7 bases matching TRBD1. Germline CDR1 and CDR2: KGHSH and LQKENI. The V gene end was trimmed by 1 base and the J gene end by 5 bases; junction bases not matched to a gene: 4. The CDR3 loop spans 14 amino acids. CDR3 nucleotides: TGTGCCAGCTCACCACAGACAGGGAAAACTGAAGCTTTCTTT. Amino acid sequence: CASSPQTGKTEAFF.

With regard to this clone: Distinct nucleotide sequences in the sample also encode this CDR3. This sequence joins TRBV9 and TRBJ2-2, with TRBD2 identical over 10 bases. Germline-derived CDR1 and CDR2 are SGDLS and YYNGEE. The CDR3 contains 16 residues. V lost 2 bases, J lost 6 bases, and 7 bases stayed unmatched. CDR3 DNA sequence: TGTGCCAGCAGCGTGGAGAGCGGGAGGGCCCCCGGGGAGCTGTTTTTT. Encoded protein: CASSVESGRAPGELFF.

The CDR3 is CASSLQVPTGGREEKLFF. CDR3 coding DNA: TGTGCCAGCTCACTACAAGTCCCGACAGGGGGCAGAGAGGAAAAACTGTTTTTT. V is TRBV18 and J is TRBJ1-4, with 10 nucleotides matching TRBD1. The V gene's germline CDR1 is KGHSH and CDR2 LQKENI. V was clipped by 4 bases and J by 8 bases; unmatched bases: 16. This CDR3 contains 18 residues.

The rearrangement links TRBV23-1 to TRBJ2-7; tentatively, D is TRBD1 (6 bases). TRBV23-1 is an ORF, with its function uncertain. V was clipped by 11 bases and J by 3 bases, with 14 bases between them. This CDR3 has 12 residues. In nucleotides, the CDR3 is TGCGCCTCACAGGGTGTAAGCTACGAGCAGTACTTC. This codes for CASQGVSYEQYF.

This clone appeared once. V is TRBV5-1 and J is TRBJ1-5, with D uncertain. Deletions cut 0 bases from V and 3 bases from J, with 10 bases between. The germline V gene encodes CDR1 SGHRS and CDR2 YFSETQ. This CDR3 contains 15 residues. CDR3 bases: TGCGCCAGCAGCTTGGCCGCAGGTACCAATCAGCCCCAGCATTTT. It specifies CASSLAAGTNQPQHF. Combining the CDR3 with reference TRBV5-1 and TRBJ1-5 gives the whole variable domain KAGVTQTPRYLIKTRGQQVTLSCSPISGHRSVSWYQQTPGQGLQFLFEYFSETQRNKGNFPGRFSGRQFSNSRSEMNVSTLELGDSALYLCASSLAAGTNQPQHFGDGTRLSIL.

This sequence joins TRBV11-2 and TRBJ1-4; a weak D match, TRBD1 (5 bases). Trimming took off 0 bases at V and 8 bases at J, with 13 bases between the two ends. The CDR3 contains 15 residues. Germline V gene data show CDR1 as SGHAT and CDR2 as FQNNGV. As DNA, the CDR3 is TGTGCCAGCAGCTTAGAACAGGACTACCGGGAAAAACTGTTTTTT. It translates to CASSLEQDYREKLFF. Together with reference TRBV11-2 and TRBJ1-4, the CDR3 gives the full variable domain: EAGVAQSPRYKIIEKRQSVAFWCNPISGHATLYWYQQILGQGPKLLIQFQNNGVVDDSQLPKDRFSAERLKGVDSTLKIQPAKLEDSAVYLCASSLEQDYREKLFFGSGTQLSVL.

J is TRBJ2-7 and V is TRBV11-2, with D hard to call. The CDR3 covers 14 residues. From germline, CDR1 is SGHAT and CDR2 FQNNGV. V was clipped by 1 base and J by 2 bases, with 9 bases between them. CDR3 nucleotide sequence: TGTGCCAGCAGCTTAGTCAGGTACCCCTACGAGCAGTACTTC. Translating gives CASSLVRYPYEQYF.

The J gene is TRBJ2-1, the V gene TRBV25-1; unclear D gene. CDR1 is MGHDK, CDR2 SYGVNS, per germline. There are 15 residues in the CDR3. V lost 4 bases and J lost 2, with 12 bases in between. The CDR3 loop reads CASSGALSPYNEQFF. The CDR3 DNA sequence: TGTGCCAGCAGTGGAGCGCTTAGCCCCTACAATGAGCAGTTCTTC. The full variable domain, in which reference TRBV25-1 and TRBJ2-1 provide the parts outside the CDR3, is EADIYQTPRYLVIGTGKKITLECSQTMGHDKMYWYQQDPGMELHLIHYSYGVNSTEKGDLSSESTVSRIRTEHFPLTLESARPSHTSQYLCASSGALSPYNEQFFGPGTRLTVL.

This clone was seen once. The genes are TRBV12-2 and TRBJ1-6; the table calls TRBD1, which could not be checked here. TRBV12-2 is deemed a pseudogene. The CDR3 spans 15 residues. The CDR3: CASRRQGAGNSPLHF. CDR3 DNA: TGTGCAAGTCGCAGACAGGGGGCAGGTAATTCACCCCTCCACTTT.

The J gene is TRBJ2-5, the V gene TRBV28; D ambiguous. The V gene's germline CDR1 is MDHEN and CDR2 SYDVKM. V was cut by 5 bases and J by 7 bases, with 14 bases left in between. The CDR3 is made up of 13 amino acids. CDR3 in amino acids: CASSTPPYGTQYF. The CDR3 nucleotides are TGTGCCAGCAGTACCCCTCCATACGGGACCCAGTACTTC.

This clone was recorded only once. This chain's CDR3 is CASSLQGFQETQYF. The CDR3 DNA reads TGTGCCAGCAGTTTACAGGGGTTCCAAGAGACCCAGTACTTC. The chain recombines TRBV28 with TRBJ2-5, with a possible D match to TRBD1 (6 bases). Germline V gives CDR1 MDHEN, CDR2 SYDVKM. The CDR3 contains 14 residues. Trimming shortened V by 2 bases and J by 1 base, and 8 bases separated the two germline ends.

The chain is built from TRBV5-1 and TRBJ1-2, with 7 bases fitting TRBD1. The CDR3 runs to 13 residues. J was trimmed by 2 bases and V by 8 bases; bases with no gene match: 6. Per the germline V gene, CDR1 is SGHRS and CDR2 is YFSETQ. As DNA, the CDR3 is TGCGCCAGTGGGGACAGTGTAAACTATGGCTACACCTTC. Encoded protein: CASGDSVNYGYTF. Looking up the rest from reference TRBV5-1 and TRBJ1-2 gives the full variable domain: KAGVTQTPRYLIKTRGQQVTLSCSPISGHRSVSWYQQTPGQGLQFLFEYFSETQRNKGNFPGRFSGRQFSNSRSEMNVSTLELGDSALYLCASGDSVNYGYTFGSGTRLTVV.

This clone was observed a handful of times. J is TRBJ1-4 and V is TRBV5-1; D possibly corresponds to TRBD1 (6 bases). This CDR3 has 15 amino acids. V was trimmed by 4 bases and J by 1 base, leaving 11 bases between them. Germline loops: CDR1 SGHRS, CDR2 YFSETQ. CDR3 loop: CASSLQGRTNEKLFF. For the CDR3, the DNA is TGCGCCAGCAGCCTTCAGGGGAGAACTAATGAAAAACTGTTTTTT.

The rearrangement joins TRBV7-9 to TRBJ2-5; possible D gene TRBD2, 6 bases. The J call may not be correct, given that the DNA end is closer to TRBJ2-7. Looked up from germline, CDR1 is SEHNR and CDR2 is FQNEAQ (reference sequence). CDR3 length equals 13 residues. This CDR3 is CASSGGNSYEQYF. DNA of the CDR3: TGTGCCAGCTCTGGGGGGAACTCGTACGAGCAGTACTTC.

The CDR3 nucleotides read TGTGCCAGCAGGTCCGCCACAGGGGTGAACACTGAAGCTTTCTTT. It is translated as CASRSATGVNTEAFF. The chain carries TRBV25-1 and TRBJ1-1, with 7 bases aligning to TRBD1. The trim removed 6 bases at V and 0 bases at J, leaving 7 bases unmatched. The CDR3 has 15 amino acids. Germline V gene sequence: CDR1 MGHDK, CDR2 SYGVNS.

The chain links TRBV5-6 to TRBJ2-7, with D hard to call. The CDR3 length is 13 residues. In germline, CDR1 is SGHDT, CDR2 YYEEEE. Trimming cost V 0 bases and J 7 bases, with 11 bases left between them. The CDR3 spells CASSLVLPGEQYF. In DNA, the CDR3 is TGTGCCAGCAGCTTGGTGCTACCCGGGGAGCAGTACTTC.

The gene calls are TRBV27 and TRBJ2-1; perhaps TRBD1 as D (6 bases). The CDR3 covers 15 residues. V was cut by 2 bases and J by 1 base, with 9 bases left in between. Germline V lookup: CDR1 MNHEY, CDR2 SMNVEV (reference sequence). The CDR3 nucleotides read TGTGCCAGCAGTTTAGACAGGTTTTCCTACAATGAGCAGTTCTTC. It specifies CASSLDRFSYNEQFF.

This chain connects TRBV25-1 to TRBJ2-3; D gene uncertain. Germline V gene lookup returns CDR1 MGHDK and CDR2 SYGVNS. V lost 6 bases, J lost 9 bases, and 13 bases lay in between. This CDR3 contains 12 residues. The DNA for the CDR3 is TGTGCCAGCAGAGACTGGCTCGGGACGCAGTATTTT. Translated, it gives CASRDWLGTQYF.